This entry concerns a single TCR beta chain. These data are taken from a study of blood T cell repertoires in COVID-19. Generated by immunoSEQ multiplex PCR, the TCRdb table keeps only in-frame clones and is missing some. Among nearly 200,000 clones, approximately 90% were seen once, and the ten largest hold 6.2%. Germline values: CDR1 DFQATT, CDR2 SNEGSKA (reference sequence). Trimming removed 3 bases from V and 9 bases from J; junction bases left unmatched: 12. The CDR3 sequence is 15 residues long. Material: peripheral blood. The clonotype was recovered from a woman in her thirties or forties who had recovered from COVID-19. The V gene is TRBV20-1, the J gene TRBJ2-1; 9 nucleotides align to TRBD2. The CDR3 protein is CSASLGAGGPTEQFF. The CDR3 coding sequence is TGCAGTGCTAGTTTGGGTGCGGGAGGGCCAACTGAGCAGTTCTTC.